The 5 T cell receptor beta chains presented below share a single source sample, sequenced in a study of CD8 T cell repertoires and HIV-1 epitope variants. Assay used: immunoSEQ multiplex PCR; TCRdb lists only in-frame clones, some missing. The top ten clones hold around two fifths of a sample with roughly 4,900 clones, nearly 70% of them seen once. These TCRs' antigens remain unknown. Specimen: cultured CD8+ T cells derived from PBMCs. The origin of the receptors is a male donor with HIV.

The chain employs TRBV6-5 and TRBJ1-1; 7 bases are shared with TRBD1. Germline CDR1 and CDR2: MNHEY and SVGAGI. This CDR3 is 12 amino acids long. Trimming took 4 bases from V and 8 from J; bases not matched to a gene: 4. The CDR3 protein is CASSSQGGEAFF. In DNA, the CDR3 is TGTGCCAGCAGTTCGCAGGGGGGGGAAGCTTTCTTT.

This chain's CDR3 is CASSAGIGEQYF. CDR3 DNA sequence: TGTGCCAGCAGCGCTGGGATCGGGGAGCAGTACTTC. The rearrangement links TRBV5-4 to TRBJ2-7; D remains ambiguous. CDR3 length: 12 amino acids. From germline, CDR1 is SGHNT and CDR2 YYREEE (reference sequence). The ends were cut back, 4 bases at V and 7 bases at J, with 12 bases in the middle.

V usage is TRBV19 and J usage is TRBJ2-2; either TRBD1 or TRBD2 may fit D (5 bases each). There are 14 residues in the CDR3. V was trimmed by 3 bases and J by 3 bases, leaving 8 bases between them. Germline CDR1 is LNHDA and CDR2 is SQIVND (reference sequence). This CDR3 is CASSIGTYTGELFF. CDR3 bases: TGTGCCAGTAGTATTGGGACCTACACCGGGGAGCTGTTTTTT. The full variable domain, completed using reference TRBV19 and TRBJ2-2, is DGGITQSPKYLFRKEGQNVTLSCEQNLNHDAMYWYRQDPGQGLRLIYYSQIVNDFQKGDIAEGYSVSREKKESFPLTVTSAQKNPTAFYLCASSIGTYTGELFFGEGSRLTVL.

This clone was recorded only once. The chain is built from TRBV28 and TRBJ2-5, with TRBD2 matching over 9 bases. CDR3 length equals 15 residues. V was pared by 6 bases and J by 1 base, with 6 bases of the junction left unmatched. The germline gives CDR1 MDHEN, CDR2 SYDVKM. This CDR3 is CASRRLADLQETQYF. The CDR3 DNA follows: TGTGCCAGCAGGAGACTAGCGGACCTCCAAGAGACCCAGTACTTC. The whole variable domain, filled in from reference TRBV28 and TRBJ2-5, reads DVKVTQSSRYLVKRTGEKVFLECVQDMDHENMFWYRQDPGLGLRLIYFSYDVKMKEKGDIPEGYSVSREKKERFSLILESASTNQTSMYLCASRRLADLQETQYFGPGTRLLVL.

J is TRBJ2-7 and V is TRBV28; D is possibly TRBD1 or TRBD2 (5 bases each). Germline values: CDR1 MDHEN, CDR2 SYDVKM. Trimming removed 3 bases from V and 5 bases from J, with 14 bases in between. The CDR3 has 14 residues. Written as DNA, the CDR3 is TGTGCCAGCAGTTTCGTATCAGGGACCGACGAGCAGTACTTC. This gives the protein CASSFVSGTDEQYF.